The clone carrying this T cell receptor (beta chain) was seen only once. Its antigen is unidentified. A much larger clonotype is one base distant, so this may be a read error. The CDR3 consists of 14 residues. The germline CDR1 and CDR2 sequences are SEHNR and FQNEAQ (reference sequence). V was pared by 6 bases and J by 5 bases, with 3 bases of the junction left unmatched. These data belong to a study of shared clonotypes between healthy human individuals. Overall study results and limits: Among non-shared clonotypes, generation probabilities were lower than among those shared by all four donors. It was only blood that was sampled, and tissue repertoires likely differ.

150 to 250 ng DNA, tens of thousands of T cell genomes, went into each sorted-subset replicate PCR. In the study's own analysis: Junction-only sequences without quality scores were provided by ImmunoSEQ, so filtering was different. Sequencing used immunoSEQ multiplex PCR; TCRdb keeps in-frame clones, though not all of them. The V and J calls and clone size are taken from that table; D and trimming were inferred from the DNA. The table records 2 million or so clones, 85% to 95% of them present only once. This TCR was sampled from a man younger than 30 in good health. The material sequenced was naive CD4+ T cells sorted from blood. Subset specified: CD45RA+ positively selected. V gene TRBV7-9 combines with J gene TRBJ1-6; TRBD1 matches 8 bases. CDR3 nucleotides: TGTGCCAGCAGTCCGGGACAGGATAATTCACCCCTCCACTTT. Translated, it gives CASSPGQDNSPLHF.